This T cell receptor (beta chain) was recovered during a study of Graves' ophthalmopathy and Graves' hyperthyroidism. In this sample, this clonotype turned up many times. The target antigen is unknown. Establishment of the diagnosis relied upon clinical symptoms, serum thyroxine, TRAb, thyroid ultrasound and orbital computed tomography. The V and J ends lost 7 bases and 1 base respectively, with 13 bases between them. From germline, CDR1 is SGHAT and CDR2 FQNNGV. The CDR3 length is 14 residues. The study amplified TCR beta CDR3 regions using RNA transcripts. First-round RT-PCR used HTBI primers; second-round multiplex PCR followed. TCRdb itself ran the multiplex PCR reads through MiXCR, one entry per CDR3 protein. The data hold 580,000 or so distinct CDR3 sequences, with under 45% observed a single time. Study-level results: Sensitivity reached 55% to 71% and specificity 72% to 80% when the model predicted ophthalmopathy progression.

The TCR sequence derives from an adult man with Graves' hyperthyroidism. This sequence joins TRBV11-2 and TRBJ1-1; D unresolved. The sample taken for sequencing was peripheral blood or thyroid tissue (not recorded which). Written as DNA, the CDR3 is TGTGCCAGCACCGGCGCCTTCCAGAACACTGAAGCTTTCTTT. Protein product: CASTGAFQNTEAFF.